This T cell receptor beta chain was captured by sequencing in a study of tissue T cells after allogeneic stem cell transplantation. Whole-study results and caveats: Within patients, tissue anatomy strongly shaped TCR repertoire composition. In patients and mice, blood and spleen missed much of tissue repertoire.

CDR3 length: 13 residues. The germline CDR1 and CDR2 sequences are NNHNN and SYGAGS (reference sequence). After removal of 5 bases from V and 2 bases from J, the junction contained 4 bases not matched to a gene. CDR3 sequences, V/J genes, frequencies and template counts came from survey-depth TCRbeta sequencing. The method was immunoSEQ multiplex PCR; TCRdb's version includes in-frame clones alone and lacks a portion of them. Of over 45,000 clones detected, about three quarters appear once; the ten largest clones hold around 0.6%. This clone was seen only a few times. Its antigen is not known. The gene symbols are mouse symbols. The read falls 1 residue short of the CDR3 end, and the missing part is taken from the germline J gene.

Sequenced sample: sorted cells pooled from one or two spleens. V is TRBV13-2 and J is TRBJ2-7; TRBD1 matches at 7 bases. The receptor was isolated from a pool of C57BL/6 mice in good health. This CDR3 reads CASGRDSTYEQYF. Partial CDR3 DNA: TGTGCCAGCGGCCGGGACAGCACCTATGAACAGTAC.